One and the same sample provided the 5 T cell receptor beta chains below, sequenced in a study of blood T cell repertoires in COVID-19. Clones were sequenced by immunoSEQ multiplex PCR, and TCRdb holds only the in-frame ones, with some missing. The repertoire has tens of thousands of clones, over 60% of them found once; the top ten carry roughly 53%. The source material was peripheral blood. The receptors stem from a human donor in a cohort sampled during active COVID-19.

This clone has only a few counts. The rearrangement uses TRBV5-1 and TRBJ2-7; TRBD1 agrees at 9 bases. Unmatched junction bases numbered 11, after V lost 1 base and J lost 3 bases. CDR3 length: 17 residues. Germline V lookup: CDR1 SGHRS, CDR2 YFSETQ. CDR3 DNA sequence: TGCGCCAGCAGCTTGTCACTTCCGGGACAGGGACTCTACGAGCAGTACTTC. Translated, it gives CASSLSLPGQGLYEQYF.

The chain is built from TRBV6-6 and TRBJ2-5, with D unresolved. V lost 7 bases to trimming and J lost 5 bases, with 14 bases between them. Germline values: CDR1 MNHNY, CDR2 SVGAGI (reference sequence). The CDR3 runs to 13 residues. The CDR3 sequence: CASTRTYRETQYF. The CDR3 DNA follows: TGTGCCAGCACTAGAACTTATAGGGAGACCCAGTACTTC.

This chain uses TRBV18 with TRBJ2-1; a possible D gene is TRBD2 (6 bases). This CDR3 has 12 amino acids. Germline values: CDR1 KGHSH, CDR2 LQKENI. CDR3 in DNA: TGTACTGCGGGACCCTCCTACAATGAGCAGTTCTTC. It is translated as CTAGPSYNEQFF.

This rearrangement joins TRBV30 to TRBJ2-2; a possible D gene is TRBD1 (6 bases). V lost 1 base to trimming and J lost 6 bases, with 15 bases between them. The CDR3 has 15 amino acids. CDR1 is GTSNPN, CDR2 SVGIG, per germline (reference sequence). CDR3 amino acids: CAWSARLGGPGELFF. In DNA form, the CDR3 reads TGTGCCTGGAGTGCGCGATTAGGGGGACCCGGGGAGCTGTTTTTT. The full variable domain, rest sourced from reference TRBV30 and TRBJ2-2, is SQTIHQWPATLVQPVGSPLSLECTVEGTSNPNLYWYRQAAGRGLQLLFYSVGIGQISSEVPQNLSASRPQDRQFILSSKKLLLSDSGFYLCAWSARLGGPGELFFGEGSRLTVL.

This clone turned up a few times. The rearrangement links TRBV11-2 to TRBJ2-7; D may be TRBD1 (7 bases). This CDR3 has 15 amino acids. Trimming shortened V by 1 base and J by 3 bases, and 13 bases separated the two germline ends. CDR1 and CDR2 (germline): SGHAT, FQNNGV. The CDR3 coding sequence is TGTGCCAGCAGCTTAGCCGCGGGACAGAGCTACGAGCAGTACTTC. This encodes CASSLAAGQSYEQYF.